The T cell receptor beta chain described here comes from a study of glioma-infiltrating T cells after dendritic cell vaccination. Study context: Between about 2002 and 2013, patients got autologous tumor lysate-pulsed dendritic cell vaccines. Points from the study as a whole: Survival was not directly related to TCR clonality in these patients.

The V gene's germline CDR1 is MNHEY and CDR2 SMNVEV (reference sequence). CDR3 length: 14 residues. V was shortened by 0 bases and J by 7 bases, with 9 bases between the two germline ends. Comment on this clone: Its antigen remains unknown.

PBMC sampling occurred before vaccination, two weeks after the third dose, and at progression. The protocol was immunoSEQ multiplex PCR, while the TCRdb copy is restricted to in-frame clones and leaves out a portion. Found here are over 90,000 clones, around 85% of them singletons; the top ten hold roughly 2.9%. Source: blood, taken before dendritic cell vaccination. The chain links TRBV27 to TRBJ2-2; D is possibly TRBD2 (6 bases). The receptor's source is a human donor with glioblastoma. CDR3 amino acids: CASSLSWGDGELFF. The CDR3 nucleotides read TGTGCCAGCAGTTTATCATGGGGGGACGGGGAGCTGTTTTTT.